The 2 T cell receptor beta chains reported below all come from one sample, sequenced in a study of T cells expressing NK-cell markers. No DNA is given; TCRdb re-called the 5' RACE reads and lists each CDR3 protein once. This repertoire includes fewer than 550,000 distinct CDR3 sequences. The sample consisted of blood T cells: a sorted CD56 or NKG2C T cell subset, CD4+ or CD8+ T cells, or bulk PBMC T cells (not recorded which). The receptors derive from a woman aged 45-65 years in good health.

This sequence joins TRBV29-1 and TRBJ2-5. The CDR3 contains 13 residues. CDR1 is SQVTM and CDR2 is ANQGSEA in the germline V gene. CDR3 sequence: CSVRWRNQETQYF.

This rearrangement joins TRBV7-2 to TRBJ2-2; TCRdb outputs TRBD2, but without DNA this stays unchecked. Germline V gene sequence: CDR1 SGHTA, CDR2 FQGNSA. This CDR3 is built from 15 residues. The CDR3: CASKREGAKTGELFF.